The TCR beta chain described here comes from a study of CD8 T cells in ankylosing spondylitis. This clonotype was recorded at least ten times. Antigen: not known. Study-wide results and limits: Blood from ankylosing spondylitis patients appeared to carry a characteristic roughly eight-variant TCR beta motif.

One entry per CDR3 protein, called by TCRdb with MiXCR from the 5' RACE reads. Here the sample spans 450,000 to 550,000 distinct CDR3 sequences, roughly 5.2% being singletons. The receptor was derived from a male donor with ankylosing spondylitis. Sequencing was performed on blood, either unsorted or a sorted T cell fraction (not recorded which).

The CDR3 DNA sequence: TGCGCCAGCAGCTTGGGGGATATTGCCGCGGGAGAGGGCTACGAGCAGTACTTC. It codes for CASSLGDIAAGEGYEQYF. V and J are TRBV5-1 and TRBJ2-7; 7 bases agree with TRBD2. This CDR3 is built from 18 residues. The germline gives CDR1 SGHRS, CDR2 YFSETQ. The V segment lost 0 bases and the J segment 3 bases; nucleotides outside the gene matches: 15. Based on the CDR3 plus reference TRBV5-1 and TRBJ2-7, the full variable domain is KAGVTQTPRYLIKTRGQQVTLSCSPISGHRSVSWYQQTPGQGLQFLFEYFSETQRNKGNFPGRFSGRQFSNSRSEMNVSTLELGDSALYLCASSLGDIAAGEGYEQYFGPGTRLTVT.